These T cell receptor beta chains were read from a single sample in a study of cytomegalovirus exposure and HLA in healthy donors. Repertoires were generated with immunoSEQ multiplex PCR, while TCRdb's copy carries only in-frame clones and drops some. The sample has 90,000 to 100,000 clones, about 74% seen once; the top ten hold under 2%. The sequencing sample was made of PBMCs. The receptors originated from a male donor in good health and CMV-seronegative. Each CDR3 is given with its conserved first and last residue. The order of the fields is CDR3 DNA, CDR3 protein, J gene, clone size, V gene, D gene. A D gene is named only where the DNA matches it firmly. Clone size is not always given. Where it is, it says once, few, many or a class for expanded clones.

TGCGCCAGCAGCACCGGGACACCTAGCACGGATACGCAGTATTTT CASSTGTPSTDTQYF TRBJ2-3 NA TRBV5-1 NA
TGTGCCTGGGAGGGGATAGCGGGAGGAAAGTTCTTC CAWEGIAGGKFF TRBJ2-1 NA TRBV30 TRBD2
TGTGCCAGCAGCATCGGACAGGGCAGGAGGCAGCCCCAGCATTTT CASSIGQGRRQPQHF TRBJ1-5 NA TRBV5-6 TRBD1
TGTGCCAGCAGTGGAGCTAGGGGTCAGCCCCAGCATTTT CASSGARGQPQHF TRBJ1-5 NA TRBV6-1 NA
TGTGCCAGCAGTGAGTCTAGCGGAACCTACGAGCAGTACTTC CASSESSGTYEQYF TRBJ2-7 NA TRBV2 TRBD2
TGTGCCTGGAAAGGCGGAATCCCACACTGGACTGAAGCTTTCTTT CAWKGGIPHWTEAFF TRBJ1-1 once TRBV30 NA
TGTGCCAGCAGTTCAGACAGGGAAGGTGGCTACACCTTC CASSSDREGGYTF TRBJ1-2 NA TRBV2 TRBD1
TGTGCCAGCAGACACTCCGGGACAGGGTCAAGTTATAGCAATCAGCCCCAGCATTTT CASRHSGTGSSYSNQPQHF TRBJ1-5 NA TRBV27 TRBD1
TGCGCCAGCAGCCAATTCATAGCGGGAGTTAGCACCGGGGAGCTGTTTTTT CASSQFIAGVSTGELFF TRBJ2-2 NA TRBV4-1 TRBD2
TGTGCCAGCAGTGGACAGGGAGAGAATTCACCCCTCCACTTT CASSGQGENSPLHF TRBJ1-6 NA TRBV25-1 TRBD1
TGTGCCAGCAGCCCCGGGACTAGGAGGTTCTTC CASSPGTRRFF TRBJ2-1 NA TRBV6-5 TRBD2
TGTGCCAGCAGTTTAGCGGGGCTAGCGGGAGGGGGAGAGACCCAGTACTTC CASSLAGLAGGGETQYF TRBJ2-5 NA TRBV27 TRBD2
TGTGCCAGCAGCCGGGACAGGGCTGGGGCCAACGTCCTGACTTTC CASSRDRAGANVLTF TRBJ2-6 NA TRBV9 TRBD1
TGTGCCAGCTCACCACGGAGGGGCTACGAGCAGTACTTC CASSPRRGYEQYF TRBJ2-7 NA TRBV18 NA
TGTGCCAGCAGCTTAGGACTAGTCACTTCCAATGAGCAGTTCTTC CASSLGLVTSNEQFF TRBJ2-1 NA TRBV11-3 NA
TGTGCCAGCAGTTACTCGAGTAGTTTTACCAATGAGCAGTTCTTC CASSYSSSFTNEQFF TRBJ2-1 once TRBV6-5 NA
TGTGCCAGCAGCGTAATGGGCGGACAGAGAGAAGGAGCTTTCTTT CASSVMGGQREGAFF TRBJ1-1 NA TRBV5-5 NA
TGTGCCACCAGCAGAGACCCCCGACAGGGGGTAAACGAGCAGTACTTC CATSRDPRQGVNEQYF TRBJ2-7 NA TRBV15 TRBD1
TGTGCCAGCAGCTTCACAGCGGACACAGATACGCAGTATTTT CASSFTADTDTQYF TRBJ2-3 NA TRBV7-2 NA
TGTGCCTGGACAGGGCCTAGAAACACTGAAGCTTTCTTT CAWTGPRNTEAFF TRBJ1-1 NA TRBV30 NA
TGTGCCATCAGTGCGGCTAGCGGACGGGGCGGGGAGCTGTTTTTT CAISAASGRGGELFF TRBJ2-2 few TRBV10-3 TRBD2
TGTGCCAGCACTCCCTGGGGGGCTAGCGGGACCAATGAGCAGTTCTTC CASTPWGASGTNEQFF TRBJ2-1 NA TRBV28 TRBD2
TGTGCCAGCAGCCGACAGGGGGTAAGCAATCAGCCCCAGCATTTT CASSRQGVSNQPQHF TRBJ1-5 NA TRBV6-5 TRBD1
TGTGCCAGCAGTTTACCCGGCAGGGTAGTGGGTGCTTTCTTT CASSLPGRVVGAFF TRBJ1-1 NA TRBV28 NA
TGTGCCAGCAGCTTCCACACAGATACGCAGTATTTT CASSFHTDTQYF TRBJ2-3 NA TRBV7-9 NA
TGTGCCAGCAGCGAATTGGGCGGGAGAAGTACTGAGCAGTTCTTC CASSELGGRSTEQFF TRBJ2-1 NA TRBV25-1 TRBD2
TGTGCCTGGAGTCCCGGGAGGGGCGGGAACACTGAAGCTTTCTTT CAWSPGRGGNTEAFF TRBJ1-1 NA TRBV30 NA
TGTGCCAGCAGTTTACTTCGTCCCGCTGGGGCCAACGTCCTGACTTTC CASSLLRPAGANVLTF TRBJ2-6 once TRBV27 NA
TGCAGCGTTCGTAGCGGGCAAGAGACCCAGTACTTC CSVRSGQETQYF TRBJ2-5 NA TRBV29-1 TRBD2
TGTGCTAGTGGTTTGGTACTGATTTGGAACAGGGTGGTACCAGATACGCAGTATTTT CASGLVLIWNRVVPDTQYF TRBJ2-3 NA TRBV12-5 NA
TGCAGCGTTGATAGGCAGGGTGAAAACATTCAGTACTTC CSVDRQGENIQYF TRBJ2-4 NA TRBV29-1 NA
TGTGCCAGCAGCCGAAGGGTGGGAGGGCTCGGGGGCACTGAAGCTTTCTTT CASSRRVGGLGGTEAFF TRBJ1-1 NA TRBV28 NA
TGTGCCAGCAGCTTAACTACCCTTGAAGATACGCAGTATTTT CASSLTTLEDTQYF TRBJ2-3 few TRBV7-9 NA
TGCGCCAGCAGCCAAGGCACAGGGGGCGGTGAGACCCAGTACTTC CASSQGTGGGETQYF TRBJ2-5 NA TRBV4-3 TRBD1
TGTGCCAGCAGCTTAAACCCAGGAGGGGCGAACACTGAAGCTTTCTTT CASSLNPGGANTEAFF TRBJ1-1 NA TRBV7-3 NA
TGTGCCAGCATTACCGGGACTAGCGGGAGGGTCAATGAGCAGTTCTTC CASITGTSGRVNEQFF TRBJ2-1 NA TRBV2 TRBD2
TGTGCCAGTAAGGCCAGGGGTACCTACGAGCAGTACTTC CASKARGTYEQYF TRBJ2-7 NA TRBV19 NA
TGTGCCAGCAGAAGAGGGGGACTAGCGGCCGGCCCCGTTACGTCCCAGTACTTC CASRRGGLAAGPVTSQYF TRBJ2-5 NA TRBV28 TRBD2
TGTGCCAGCAGCTTACCGGGACACCTTGCAACTAATGAAAAACTGTTTTTT CASSLPGHLATNEKLFF TRBJ1-4 NA TRBV5-6 NA
TGTGCCAGCAGTGCAGACACAGGGGTGAGTGAAAAACTGTTTTTT CASSADTGVSEKLFF TRBJ1-4 NA TRBV25-1 TRBD1
TGTGCCAGCCGGACTAGCTGGGAGCAGTTCTTC CASRTSWEQFF TRBJ2-1 NA TRBV27 TRBD2
TGTGCCAGCAGTCGAGGGACTAGCGGGAGGCCAACCTACGAGCAGTACTTC CASSRGTSGRPTYEQYF TRBJ2-7 NA TRBV27 TRBD2
TGTGCCAGCAGCCAATTCTACAATGAGCAGTTCTTC CASSQFYNEQFF TRBJ2-1 NA TRBV5-6 NA
TGTGCCAGCAGCGCGGGAGTCTTTAACTACGAGCAGTACTTC CASSAGVFNYEQYF TRBJ2-7 few TRBV9 NA
TGCGCCAGCAGCTTGGTCTGGACTAGGCATTTTAGCTCCTACGAGCAGTACTTC CASSLVWTRHFSSYEQYF TRBJ2-7 NA TRBV5-1 TRBD2
TGTGCCAGCAGCCCCATTTTAGGGGCCGGGGAGACCCAGTACTTC CASSPILGAGETQYF TRBJ2-5 NA TRBV7-6 NA
TGTGCCAGCAGCTTCCATGAGCGTGGCTACACCTTC CASSFHERGYTF TRBJ1-2 NA TRBV7-9 NA
TGTGCCAGCAGCGTGGGTCAGGGTTACGGCTACACCTTC CASSVGQGYGYTF TRBJ1-2 NA TRBV9 NA
TGTGCCAGCAGCTCACTAGCGGGATACAATGAGCAGTTCTTC CASSSLAGYNEQFF TRBJ2-1 NA TRBV5-4 TRBD2
TGTGCCAGCAGTTTATTGGGGGGTGAGCAGTTCTTC CASSLLGGEQFF TRBJ2-1 NA TRBV28 NA
TGTGCCAGCAGAGGGAGCTATATCTACAATGAGCAGTTCTTC CASRGSYIYNEQFF TRBJ2-1 NA TRBV27 NA
TGCAGCGTTGTACCCGCCAGGATAGAGACCCAGTACTTC CSVVPARIETQYF TRBJ2-5 NA TRBV29-1 NA
TGTGCCAGCAGTCGGGACTTTTCCACCGGGGAGCTGTTTTTT CASSRDFSTGELFF TRBJ2-2 few TRBV6-5 NA
TGTGCCAGCAGCTTGGAAGCGTATGGCTACACCTTC CASSLEAYGYTF TRBJ1-2 few TRBV5-4 NA
TGTGCCAGCAGCTTCGTGTCGGGGAACACCGGGGAGCTGTTTTTT CASSFVSGNTGELFF TRBJ2-2 few TRBV7-9 NA